A selection of T cell receptor beta chains follows, all from one sample in a study of tumor-infiltrating lymphocytes in oesophageal squamous cell carcinoma. MiXCR, applied by TCRdb to the PCR reads, yields one record per CDR3 protein. The data show some 11,000 distinct CDR3 sequences, with around half seen just once and about 20% held by the top ten. The sequenced sample was esophageal tumor tissue. Receptors originate from a female donor with esophageal squamous cell carcinoma. Each CDR3 is given with its conserved first and last residue. A D gene is named only where the DNA matches it firmly. Expanded clones are given a class, and other clones once, few, many or no size at all.

j_call | d_call | clone_size | v_call | cdr3_aa | cdr3_nt
TRBJ1-6 | . | . | TRBV7-3 | CASSTSGGTSGGALNEQYF | TGTGCCAGCAGCACCTCCGGCGGGACTAGCGGGGGGGCTTTGAATGAGCAGTACTTT
TRBJ2-7 | TRBD1 | . | TRBV5-4 | CASSWGQGSPSYEQYF | TGCGCCAGCAGCTGGGGACAGGGGTCCCCCTCCTACGAGCAGTACTTC
TRBJ2-7 | TRBD2 | few | TRBV4-1 | CASSQGPPGLAGGTPYEQYF | TGCGCCAGCAGCCAAGGTCCTCCGGGACTAGCGGGAGGCACCCCCTACGAGCAGTACTTC
TRBJ2-7 | . | . | TRBV11-2 | CASSFGGTYEQYF | TGTGCCAGCAGCTTCGGCGGGACCTACGAGCAGTACTTC
TRBJ2-5 | TRBD2 | . | TRBV7-6 | CASSLTSGSGCETQYF | TGTGCCAGCAGCCTGACTAGCGGGAGTGGATGCGAGACCCAGTACTTC
TRBJ2-1 | . | . | TRBV19 | CASSPWTGSAGNFVEQFF | TGTGCCAGTAGTCCATGGACAGGCTCGGCGGGGAATTTCGTTGAGCAGTTCTTC
TRBJ2-3 | . | . | TRBV5-1 | CASSFSATADTQYF | TGCGCCAGCAGCTTTTCTGCGACAGCTGATACGCAGTATTTT
TRBJ2-1 | . | . | TRBV24-1 | CATSSRGSSYNEQFF | TGTGCCACCAGTAGCAGAGGGAGCTCCTACAATGAGCAGTTCTTC
TRBJ2-1 | . | few | TRBV20-1 | CSALGRGGQAYNEQFF | TGCAGTGCCCTAGGGAGGGGGGGCCAAGCCTACAATGAGCAGTTCTTC
TRBJ2-1 | TRBD2 | . | TRBV14 | CASSQEYRLAYYNEQFF | TGTGCCAGCAGCCAAGAGTATCGACTAGCGTACTACAATGAGCAGTTCTTC
TRBJ2-3 | . | few | TRBV28 | CASSLQGGGTGTDTQYF | TGTGCCAGCAGTTTACAGGGGGGCGGGACGGGCACAGATACGCAGTATTTT
TRBJ2-5 | . | . | TRBV7-6 | CASSLSGVKETQYF | TGTGCCAGCAGCTTATCAGGGGTCAAAGAGACCCAGTACTTC
TRBJ2-5 | TRBD2 | medium-sized | TRBV6-1 | CASSLAGVPQETQYF | TGTGCCAGCAGCTTAGCGGGAGTTCCCCAAGAGACCCAGTACTTC
TRBJ2-1 | TRBD1 | . | TRBV11-1 | CASSPRSGQTSYNEQFF | TGTGCCAGCAGCCCCAGGTCGGGACAGACGTCCTACAATGAGCAGTTCTTC
TRBJ2-7 | . | . | TRBV12-3/TRBV12-4 | CASSLGARLGADEEQYF | TGTGCCAGCAGTTTAGGCGCCAGGTTGGGAGCGGATGAAGAGCAGTACTTC
TRBJ2-2 | . | . | TRBV6-2/TRBV6-3 | CATLGEGRGAGELFF | TGTGCCACCCTTGGTGAGGGGCGAGGCGCCGGGGAGCTGTTTTTT
TRBJ2-2 | . | medium-sized | TRBV7-3 | CASSFGLSTGELFF | TGTGCCAGCAGCTTTGGCCTCAGCACCGGGGAGCTGTTTTTT
TRBJ2-1 | TRBD2 | . | TRBV28 | CASSLGGGHSYNEQFF | TGTGCCAGCAGTTTAGGCGGGGGGCACTCCTACAATGAGCAGTTCTTC
TRBJ2-2 | . | . | TRBV7-8 | CASSPRPGNTGELFF | TGTGCCAGCAGCCCCAGGCCAGGCAACACCGGGGAGCTGTTTTTT
TRBJ2-1 | . | many | TRBV4-2 | CASSLRAQGRNEQFF | TGTGCCAGCAGTCTACGCGCACAGGGTAGGAACGAGCAGTTCTTC
TRBJ2-5 | . | . | TRBV7-7 | CASSLVGLGTAPQYF | TGTGCTAGCAGCTTAGTTGGTTTAGGGACGGCACCCCAGTACTTC
TRBJ2-1 | . | . | TRBV7-3 | CASSLRGGPNEQFF | TGTGCCAGCAGCTTAAGGGGGGGGCCTAATGAGCAGTTCTTC